Given below is one TCR beta chain in context. The data belong to a study of OX40 agonist ivuxolimab in advanced cancers. Study at large: It was ivuxolimab, an agonistic anti-OX40 (CD134) antibody, that patients were treated with.

Clones were read by immunoSEQ multiplex PCR, and TCRdb kept only the in-frame ones, dropping some. The sample contains nearly 55,000 clones, approximately 90% of which appear only once. The V gene end was trimmed by 5 bases and the J gene end by 6 bases; junction bases not matched to a gene: 7. From germline, CDR1 is SGHTA and CDR2 FQGTGA. This CDR3 is 15 amino acids long. The rearrangement uses TRBV7-3 and TRBJ2-3; the match to TRBD2 covers 11 bases. The input for sequencing was CD4+ or CD8+ T cells sorted from blood, taken in a trial of the OX40 agonist ivuxolimab. The clonotype was recovered from an adult with an advanced solid tumor such as melanoma, head and neck, liver or kidney cancer. Here the CDR3 reads CASSPASGGRDTQYF. For the CDR3, the DNA is TGTGCCAGCAGCCCCGCTAGCGGGGGGCGTGATACGCAGTATTTT.